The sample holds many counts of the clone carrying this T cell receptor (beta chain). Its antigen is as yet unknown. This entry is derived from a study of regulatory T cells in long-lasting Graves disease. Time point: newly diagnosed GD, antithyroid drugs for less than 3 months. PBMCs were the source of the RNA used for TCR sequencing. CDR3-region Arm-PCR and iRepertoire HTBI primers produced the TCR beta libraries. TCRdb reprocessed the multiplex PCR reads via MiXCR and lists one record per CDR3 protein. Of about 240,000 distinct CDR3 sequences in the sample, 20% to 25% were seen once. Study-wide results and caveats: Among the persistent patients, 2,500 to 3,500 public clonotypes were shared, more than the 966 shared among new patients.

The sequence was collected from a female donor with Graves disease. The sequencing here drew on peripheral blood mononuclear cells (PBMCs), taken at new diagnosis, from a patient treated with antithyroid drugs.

DNA of the CDR3: TGCGCCAGCAGCCTCGGACAGGGGGACGACACCGGGGAGCTGTTTTTT. This codes for CASSLGQGDDTGELFF. V gene TRBV5-1 combines with J gene TRBJ2-2; TRBD1 matches at 10 bases. The germline V gene has CDR1 SGHRS and CDR2 YFSETQ. V gave up 4 bases and J gave up 3 bases; unmatched junction bases: 6. The CDR3 runs 16 residues.